One and the same sample provided the 25 T cell receptor beta chains below, sequenced in a study of T cells in Graves' hyperthyroidism and ophthalmopathy. The TCR beta CDR3 regions underwent amplification using RNA transcripts as the source. An initial round of RT-PCR targeting the TCR CDR3 relied on the HTBI primer set. Each CDR3 protein is one row after TCRdb ran MiXCR on the multiplex PCR reads. The sample holds about 680,000 distinct CDR3 sequences, 30% to 40% seen once. The sample consisted of blood. The receptors here all came from a woman aged 40 to 50 with Graves' hyperthyroidism.

The chain recombines TRBV9 with TRBJ2-5; 7 positions agree with TRBD1. Germline V gene data show CDR1 as SGDLS and CDR2 as YYNGEE. The V gene end was trimmed by 5 bases and the J gene end by 9 bases; junction bases not matched to a gene: 13. The length of the CDR3 is 14 residues. In nucleotides, the CDR3 is TGTGCCAGCAGTCCTGCCCGGGACAGTCAGCCCCAGTACTTC. This encodes CASSPARDSQPQYF.

In this sample, this clonotype turned up many times. The rearrangement links TRBV29-1 to TRBJ1-4; D is possibly TRBD1 (5 bases). This CDR3 spans 14 amino acids. The V end was cut by 2 bases, the J end by 4 bases, with 11 bases between. Germline CDR1 and CDR2: SQVTM and ANQGSEA. In nucleotides, the CDR3 is TGCAGCGTTGAATCCGGCAGGGTTAATGAAAAACTGTTTTTT. Amino acids: CSVESGRVNEKLFF.

This clonotype was counted ten times or more. This chain joins TRBV11-3 and TRBJ1-1; no clear D. The CDR3 extends over 14 amino acids. V was cut by 0 bases and J by 4 bases, with 9 bases left in between. The germline V gene encodes CDR1 SGHNT and CDR2 YENEEA. CDR3: CASSLEEGATEAFF. DNA of the CDR3: TGTGCCAGCAGCTTAGAGGAGGGAGCCACTGAAGCTTTCTTT.

This clonotype was seen many times. The chain employs TRBV7-9 and TRBJ1-2, with unresolved D. Germline loops: CDR1 SEHNR, CDR2 FQNEAQ (reference sequence). The length of the CDR3 is 14 residues. Trimming left V 5 bases short and J 5 bases short, with 15 bases between. The CDR3 region has the DNA TGTGCCAGCAGCGTCGGCTTTCCGCCTTATGGCTACACCTTC. It encodes CASSVGFPPYGYTF.

Regarding this clonotype: The CDR3 end shows no conserved phenylalanine or tryptophan, and so a read error is likely. The chain couples TRBV9 to TRBJ1-2; D gene uncertain. The CDR3 is made up of 15 amino acids. Germline values: CDR1 SGDLS, CDR2 YYNGEE. V was cut by 4 bases and J by 2 bases, with 15 bases left in between. The CDR3, as DNA: TGTGCCAGCAGCCAAGGAGTCCTGAGGAACTATGGCTACACCCTC. Its translation is CASSQGVLRNYGYTL.

This clonotype came up many times. This sequence joins TRBV15 and TRBJ1-6, with 7 nucleotides matching TRBD1. J lost 8 bases, V lost 0 bases, and 4 bases had no gene match. In germline, CDR1 is LNHNV, CDR2 YYDKDF (reference sequence). The CDR3 length is 15 residues. The CDR3 bases are TGTGCCACCAGCAGAGAGGAGGGGGCCTATTCACCCCTCCACTTT. It is translated as CATSREEGAYSPLHF.

This clonotype occurred many times. The rearrangement links TRBV7-9 to TRBJ2-5, with D possibly TRBD1 on 6 matching bases. The CDR3 consists of 14 residues. The germline gives CDR1 SEHNR, CDR2 FQNEAQ (reference sequence). The germline V and J ends were trimmed by 2 bases and 5 bases, with 12 bases remaining between them. The CDR3 DNA reads as TGTGCCAGCAGCTTAACAGGGACCCACGAGACCCAGTACTTC. It translates to CASSLTGTHETQYF.

The rearrangement joins TRBV4-3 to TRBJ2-7; tentatively, D is TRBD1 or TRBD2 (5 bases each). Trimming stripped 3 bases from V and 1 base from J, with 7 bases between. Germline CDR1 is LGHNA and CDR2 is YSLEER. The CDR3 has 13 residues. CDR3 loop: CASSQGDSYEQYF. DNA for the CDR3: TGCGCCAGCAGCCAGGGGGATTCCTACGAGCAGTACTTC.

This clonotype occurred a few times. The V gene is TRBV9, the J gene TRBJ1-2; D is possibly TRBD1 (5 bases). Germline V gene sequence: CDR1 SGDLS, CDR2 YYNGEE. This CDR3 is built from 20 residues. Trimming stripped 4 bases from V and 6 bases from J, with 34 bases between. CDR3 coding DNA: TGTGCCAGCAGCTGGGCTAAGGGTTCAGTCGGGGGTGGTGGGATTGATGGCTACACCTTC. This gives the protein CASSWAKGSVGGGGIDGYTF.

The chain combines TRBV7-2 with TRBJ2-7, with 10 bases that match TRBD2. This CDR3 has 18 amino acids. The germline V gene encodes CDR1 SGHTA and CDR2 FQGNSA. V dropped 3 bases and J dropped 10; count of bases not matched to a gene: 21. The CDR3 here is CASSFQGLADPLLREQYF. The CDR3 nucleotides read TGTGCCAGCAGCTTCCAAGGACTAGCGGATCCCCTCCTACGAGAACAGTACTTC.

Points on this clonotype: A clone one base away is much larger, so this may be a read error. V and J are TRBV20-1 and TRBJ1-2; possibly TRBD1 for D (5 bases). CDR3 length: 12 residues. Germline lookup yields CDR1 DFQATT and CDR2 SNEGSKA (reference sequence). The germline V and J ends were trimmed by 3 bases and 7 bases, with 12 bases remaining between them. DNA of the CDR3: TGCAGTGCTAGTGATGACAGCTTTGGCTACACCTTC. This codes for CSASDDSFGYTF.

The CDR3 bases are TGTGCCAGCAGCAATAATATGAACACTGAAGCTTTCTTT. This translates into CASSNNMNTEAFF. The V and J genes are TRBV12-3 or TRBV12-4 and TRBJ1-1; D is unclear. V dropped 6 bases and J dropped 0 bases, with 8 bases sitting between them. This CDR3 is built from 13 residues.

A note on this clonotype: This may arise from a read error, as a much more abundant clone is one base away. V usage is TRBV7-4 and J usage is TRBJ2-7; D could derive from TRBD1 or TRBD2 (6 bases each). This CDR3 is built from 20 residues. The germline CDR1 and CDR2 sequences are SGHVT and SQSDAQ. This CDR3 reads CASSLASRDTVWAVDYGQYF. The CDR3 nucleotides are TGTGCCAGCAGCTTAGCCTCTCGGGACACCGTTTGGGCGGTGGACTACGGGCAGTACTTC.

This clonotype appeared many times. The chain joins TRBV7-2 to TRBJ1-5; D unresolved. Germline lookup yields CDR1 SGHTA and CDR2 FQGNSA. Trimming pared 0 bases from V and 0 bases from J, leaving 6 bases between. There are 15 residues in the CDR3. CDR3 protein: CASSLASHSNQPQHF. In DNA, the CDR3 is TGTGCCAGCAGCTTAGCCAGCCATAGCAATCAGCCCCAGCATTTT. The full variable domain, with the rest looked up from reference TRBV7-2 and TRBJ1-5, is GAGVSQSPSNKVTEKGKDVELRCDPISGHTALYWYRQSLGQGLEFLIYFQGNSAPDKSGLPSDRFSAERTGGSVSTLTIQRTQQEDSAVYLCASSLASHSNQPQHFGDGTRLSIL.

V and J are TRBV3-1 and TRBJ1-2; D ambiguous. In germline, CDR1 is LGHDT, CDR2 YNNKEL (reference sequence). The CDR3 extends over 15 amino acids. The V gene lost 0 bases and the J gene lost 4 bases, with 12 bases spanning the gap. CDR3 sequence (DNA): TGTGCCAGCAGCCAAGATTGGGTTACTACCTATGGCTACACCTTC. Translating it yields CASSQDWVTTYGYTF.

The V call is TRBV30, the J call TRBJ1-1, with D unresolved. The CDR3 runs to 12 residues. Looked up from germline, CDR1 is GTSNPN and CDR2 is SVGIG (reference sequence). V was pared by 0 bases and J by 11 bases, with 13 bases between. The CDR3 reads CAWSVYGVRAFF. CDR3 nucleotides: TGTGCCTGGAGTGTATACGGGGTACGGGCTTTCTTT.

The chain combines TRBV7-9 with TRBJ1-3; 7 positions match TRBD1. The CDR3 totals 16 residues. From germline, CDR1 is SEHNR and CDR2 FQNEAQ (reference sequence). Trimming took 5 bases from V and 0 from J; bases not matched to a gene: 7. The CDR3 nucleotides are TGTGCCAGCAGCCCGACGGGACAGATCTCTGGAAACACCATATATTTT. Translated, it gives CASSPTGQISGNTIYF.

There are many counts of this clonotype. This rearrangement joins TRBV19 to TRBJ2-2, with 11 bases aligning to TRBD2. Germline V CDR1 and CDR2: LNHDA, SQIVND (reference sequence). J was trimmed by 3 bases and V by 6 bases; bases with no gene match: 9. The CDR3 is made up of 17 amino acids. This CDR3 reads CASSRGLAGSDTGELFF. In DNA form, the CDR3 reads TGTGCCAGTAGCCGAGGACTAGCGGGCAGTGACACCGGGGAGCTGTTTTTT.

The V gene is TRBV4-3, the J gene TRBJ2-5; TRBD2 matches 7 bases. Trimming took 1 base from V and 1 from J; bases not matched to a gene: 6. CDR3 size: 16 residues. Per the germline V gene, CDR1 is LGHNA and CDR2 is YSLEER. CDR3 bases: TGCGCCAGCAGCCAAGGAGCGGGGCCCTCCCAAGAGACCCAGTACTTC. Translating it yields CASSQGAGPSQETQYF.

This chain connects TRBV29-1 to TRBJ1-1; TRBD1 agrees at 9 bases. The CDR3 sequence is 16 residues long. V gave up 2 bases and J gave up 1 base; unmatched junction bases: 8. The V gene's germline CDR1 is SQVTM and CDR2 ANQGSEA. The CDR3 spells CSVELTTGGTNTEAFF. Written as DNA, the CDR3 is TGCAGCGTTGAACTCACGACAGGGGGAACGAACACTGAAGCTTTCTTT.

Notes on this clonotype: Just one base apart from a much larger clone, this may be a read error. J is TRBJ2-6 and V is TRBV11-2, with 8 bases fitting TRBD1. The junction had 4 bases not matched to a gene; V was cut back by 6 bases and J by 3 bases. The CDR3 sequence is 15 residues long. The germline gives CDR1 SGHAT, CDR2 FQNNGV. CDR3 in DNA: TGTGCCAGCAGGCCGACAGGGGTTGGGGCCAACGTCCTGACTTTC. Encoded protein: CASRPTGVGANVLTF.

V is TRBV4-3 and J is TRBJ2-6, with D maybe TRBD2 (6 bases). Trimming cost V 3 bases and J 0 bases, with 15 bases left between them. Germline CDR1 reads LGHNA; CDR2 reads YSLEER. The CDR3 runs 18 residues. CDR3 residues: CASSQGGDGRSGANVLTF. CDR3 DNA sequence: TGCGCCAGCAGCCAGGGGGGTGACGGGCGCTCTGGGGCCAACGTCCTGACTTTC.

There are many counts of this clonotype. V gene TRBV25-1 combines with J gene TRBJ1-4, with a possible D match to TRBD1 (5 bases). From germline, CDR1 is MGHDK and CDR2 SYGVNS. CDR3 length: 14 amino acids. V lost 2 bases and J 7 bases, leaving 11 bases between the germline ends. CDR3 sequence reads: CASSEHGRGEKLFF. The CDR3 bases are TGTGCCAGCAGTGAACATGGTAGGGGTGAAAAACTGTTTTTT.

This clonotype was counted many times. The chain employs TRBV29-1 and TRBJ1-2; no reliable D call. This CDR3 contains 11 residues. CDR1 SQVTM and CDR2 ANQGSEA come from the germline V gene. Trimming left V 6 bases short and J 6 bases short, with 11 bases between. The CDR3 DNA reads as TGCAGCGTCCCGACACGGGATGGCTACACCTTC. This encodes CSVPTRDGYTF.

The chain recombines TRBV6-1 with TRBJ2-5, with TRBD2 identical over 8 bases. V lost 5 bases and J lost 2; bases outside the gene matches: 4. The CDR3 is 14 amino acids. Germline loops: CDR1 MNHNS, CDR2 SASEGT. The CDR3 protein is CASSILAVQETQYF. The DNA of the CDR3 is TGTGCCAGCAGTATACTAGCGGTTCAAGAGACCCAGTACTTC.